Below, one TCR beta chain is given with its context. The specificity of this receptor is unknown. Nothing much larger sits one base from this clone, and base qualities are not available. The data stem from a study of blood T cells in healthy people across ages (dated by TCRdb to about 2015). With regard to the full study: In model experiments, roughly one uniquely barcoded TCR beta cDNA molecule per two T cells was captured by template switching. For two donors (one aged 18 to 30 and one aged 80 or older), the study analyzed two additional independent replicas of 1 million unique cDNA reads from the same blood draw. To avoid experimental bias, donors of different ages were randomly spread across the sequencing lanes. Donors were grouped into four age groups: young (average 16 years), middle-aged (approximately 41), aged (approximately 67) and long-lived (just over 80). Age-related changes in TCR beta repertoire diversity were measured in the study by deep sequencing normalized with unique cDNA molecular identifiers. Study-wide conclusions, independent of this receptor: As age increased, observed TCR beta diversity per million T cells dropped in a roughly linear way, and a significant reduction was already evident by age about 36. Estimates of total diversity from one million sequenced T cells were regarded as lower bounds and underestimates. Because donor CMV infection status was unknown, age-related changes in expanded clonotypes were potentially confounded. A strong correlation was found between observed TCR beta diversity and the percentage of naive T cells measured by flow cytometry. Compared with the aged group, more naive CD4+ T cells, fewer expanded clones and increased TCR diversity were shown by the long-lived group, suggesting age selection. Because profiling used bulk unsorted PBMCs, naive and antigen-experienced compartments could not be compared conclusively.

Systemically healthy Caucasian individuals from Russia, around 38 in total and aged about 6 to 95 years, were included as donors. About 10 milliliters of peripheral blood were collected from each donor into EDTA-treated Vacutainer tubes. Ficoll-Paque density-gradient centrifugation was used to isolate PBMCs, with at least 6.5 million per sample. Trizol reagent was used to extract total RNA from the PBMCs, yielding at least 5.5 micrograms per sample. For every donor, flow cytometry on a PBMC aliquot measured the percentage of naive CD45RAhigh/CD27high T cells. Relative to germline, V is missing 7 bases and J is missing 0 bases, with 2 bases of the junction outside any gene match. CDR3 length: 13 amino acids, cysteine to phenylalanine. The entry retains the CDR3 DNA only, 39 bases that are in frame from base 1. CDR1 is given as LGHNT and CDR2 as FRNRAP, both from the germline V gene. The protocol used for the library was 5' RACE. A second PCR of roughly 6 to 12 cycles was run with a J-beta primer mix and a sample-barcoded 5' primer. A unique molecular identifier was introduced onto each TCR beta cDNA molecule by a template-switch 5' adaptor carrying 12 random nucleotides. At least 2.5 million CDR3-containing paired-end reads were obtained from each sample. First-strand cDNA synthesis was performed from all RNA using the Mint cDNA synthesis kit, with priming by a TRBC-specific oligonucleotide. Following uracil-DNA glycosylase treatment, all cDNA underwent a first 18-cycle PCR with the universal primers M1SS and BC2_uni_R. In the original analysis: For normalization, 1 million high-quality reads, each with a distinct molecular identifier, were randomly selected from each sample. Reads sharing molecular identifiers were discarded rather than binned into consensus sequences. MiTCR, set to a Q25 quality threshold and the strictest error-elimination algorithm, was used for CDR3 identification, clonotype clustering and error correction. A nonparametric unseen species model with Euler transformation was used to estimate a lower bound on total TCR beta diversity. TCRdb reprocessed the public reads (quality trimming at Q25 with fastp, clone calling with MiXCR) and kept in-frame beta chains. One record per CDR3 amino acid sequence lists the most common genes and DNA. The V and J calls were not made by the authors but by TCRdb's processing. The sample table records fewer than 2,000,000 distinct CDR3 sequences; about two fifths of these occur just once. Roughly 23% of the sample belongs to the ten largest clones.

This sequence uses TRBV12-5 and TRBJ1-2; the junction holds 7 bases that match TRBD1. The TCR was taken from a human donor in good health. The source material was blood. The CDR3 protein: CASVGTANYGYTF. Here is the DNA: TGTGCTAGTGTTGGGACAGCTAACTATGGCTACACCTTC.